The present entry profiles one T cell receptor (beta chain) with its context. The read ends 3 residues early relative to the CDR3; the germline J gene fills the gap. These data originate in a study of T cells in women clearing cervical HPV infection. In the study overall: Cases: HPV16-related CIN3 or worse on histology, 2 invasive cancers. HLA type could not be excluded as a confounder.

This CDR3 is 13 amino acids long. V shed 5 bases, J shed 8 bases, and the junction held 1 base outside the gene matches. TCR beta CDR3 amplified by multiplex PCR from approximately 1,100 ng genomic DNA. This table comes from immunoSEQ multiplex PCR, and its TCRdb copy is limited to in-frame clones, with some not included. There are tens of thousands of clones in the sample, with 1.2% held by the top ten. The receptor was isolated from a woman aged 18 to 75 with a cervical HPV16 infection that either progressed to CIN3+ or cleared (not recorded which). Sequences were obtained from blood buffy coat. V usage is TRBV12-3 or TRBV12-4 and J usage is TRBJ1-6, with 9 bases identical to TRBD1. CDR3 residues: CASSRQGDSPLHF. The covered CDR3 bases are TGTGCCAGCAGTCGACAGGGGGATTCACCC.